Listed below are T cell receptor beta chains from one sample, sequenced in a study of T-cell memory formation after mild COVID-19. TCRdb used MiXCR to reprocess the 5' RACE reads, holding one entry per CDR3 protein. In the table there are hundreds of thousands of distinct CDR3 sequences, about a sixth of which are singletons. The sequenced material came from PBMCs or a T cell subset sorted from them (not recorded which). The source of these receptors is a man aged 18-30 years who had mild COVID-19 (a few samples of this study predate the infection). Cell type and time point are not known. The CDR3 runs from the conserved cysteine through the conserved F or W. Each record gives: D gene, clone size, J gene, V gene, CDR3 DNA, CDR3 protein. The D gene is left open where the match is weak. Expanded clones get a size class; other rows say once, few or many, or leave the size out.

D gene: TRBD1
clone size: few
J gene: TRBJ1-6
V gene: TRBV20-1
CDR3 DNA: TGCAGTGCTTCAACCAGGGGGCGTTCACCCCTCCACTTT
CDR3 protein: CSASTRGRSPLHF

D gene: -
clone size: -
J gene: TRBJ2-5
V gene: TRBV29-1
CDR3 DNA: TGCAGCGTTGACGGGGGTAGCGTCGAGACCCAGTACTTC
CDR3 protein: CSVDGGSVETQYF

D gene: -
clone size: -
J gene: TRBJ2-3
V gene: TRBV19
CDR3 DNA: TGTGCCAGTAGCCCTCCTGGATGGGCGCAGTATTTT
CDR3 protein: CASSPPGWAQYF

D gene: -
clone size: -
J gene: TRBJ1-1
V gene: TRBV7-2
CDR3 DNA: TGTGCCAGCAGCTCGGAAGGGAACACTGAAGCTTTCTTT
CDR3 protein: CASSSEGNTEAFF

D gene: TRBD1
clone size: -
J gene: TRBJ1-5
V gene: TRBV4-3
CDR3 DNA: TGCGCCAGCAGCCTTGACAGGGGCAAAAGAGGACAGCCCCAGCATTTT
CDR3 protein: CASSLDRGKRGQPQHF

D gene: -
clone size: -
J gene: TRBJ1-4
V gene: TRBV5-1
CDR3 DNA: TGCGCCAGTCAACCAGGGGCAACTAATGAAAAACTGTTTTTT
CDR3 protein: CASQPGATNEKLFF

D gene: -
clone size: few
J gene: TRBJ2-3
V gene: TRBV5-1
CDR3 DNA: TGCGCCAGCAGCTTGGACGGGGGGCGAGATACGCAGTATTTT
CDR3 protein: CASSLDGGRDTQYF

D gene: -
clone size: -
J gene: TRBJ2-1
V gene: TRBV7-2
CDR3 DNA: TGTGCCAGCAGCTTAACAGAGACACAGTTCTTC
CDR3 protein: CASSLTETQFF

D gene: TRBD1
clone size: few
J gene: TRBJ2-7
V gene: TRBV15
CDR3 DNA: TGTGCCACCAGCAGAGATCCTGGGACAGGGTTGTACGAGCAGTACTTC
CDR3 protein: CATSRDPGTGLYEQYF

D gene: TRBD2
clone size: -
J gene: TRBJ2-3
V gene: TRBV12-5
CDR3 DNA: TGTGCTAGTGGTCCCGGGACTAGCGGGGTTGTCGATACGCAGTATTTT
CDR3 protein: CASGPGTSGVVDTQYF

D gene: -
clone size: few
J gene: TRBJ2-3
V gene: TRBV6-5
CDR3 DNA: TGTGCCAGCACCCCCAGGGGTCTGCGCAGGACAGATACGCAGTATTTT
CDR3 protein: CASTPRGLRRTDTQYF

D gene: -
clone size: -
J gene: TRBJ2-7
V gene: TRBV4-1
CDR3 DNA: TGCGCCAGCAGCCAGGAGGGGCCTACCTACGAGCAGTACTTC
CDR3 protein: CASSQEGPTYEQYF

D gene: TRBD1
clone size: -
J gene: TRBJ2-1
V gene: TRBV10-3
CDR3 DNA: TGTGCCCTGAGGACAGGGGGCAATGAGCAGTTCTTC
CDR3 protein: CALRTGGNEQFF

D gene: -
clone size: -
J gene: TRBJ2-3
V gene: TRBV6-5
CDR3 DNA: TGTGCCAGCAGTTACAGGCCTAGCACAGATACGCAGTATTTT
CDR3 protein: CASSYRPSTDTQYF

D gene: -
clone size: few
J gene: TRBJ2-7
V gene: TRBV11-2
CDR3 DNA: TGTGCCAGCAGCCCTGGAGTGGGGGGACAGAGCTCCTACGAGCAGTACTTC
CDR3 protein: CASSPGVGGQSSYEQYF

D gene: TRBD2
clone size: few
J gene: TRBJ2-1
V gene: TRBV4-3
CDR3 DNA: TGCGCCAGCAGCCAAGAGGTAGTAGGACTAGGAAGGATGGGTGAGCAGTTCTTC
CDR3 protein: CASSQEVVGLGRMGEQFF

D gene: TRBD1
clone size: few
J gene: TRBJ2-2
V gene: TRBV27
CDR3 DNA: TGTGCCAGCAGTTTCTGGGGACAGGGTAACACCGGGGAGCTGTTTTTT
CDR3 protein: CASSFWGQGNTGELFF

D gene: TRBD2
clone size: -
J gene: TRBJ2-5
V gene: TRBV4-2
CDR3 DNA: TGTGCCAGCAGCCCTAGCGGCGGGGGGGTCCCGGAGACCCAGTACTTC
CDR3 protein: CASSPSGGGVPETQYF

D gene: -
clone size: many
J gene: TRBJ2-2
V gene: TRBV6-5
CDR3 DNA: TGTGCCAGCAGTAAGCCAGGATTGGCCGGGGAGCTGTTTTTT
CDR3 protein: CASSKPGLAGELFF

D gene: TRBD1
clone size: -
J gene: TRBJ1-2
V gene: TRBV4-1
CDR3 DNA: TGCGCCAGCAGCCAGGGGACAGGTGACTATGGCTACACCTTC
CDR3 protein: CASSQGTGDYGYTF

D gene: -
clone size: -
J gene: TRBJ1-1
V gene: TRBV4-1
CDR3 DNA: TGCGCCAGCAGTCTCCTCACAGCGAACACTGAAGCTTTCTTT
CDR3 protein: CASSLLTANTEAFF

D gene: TRBD2
clone size: few
J gene: TRBJ2-2
V gene: TRBV20-1
CDR3 DNA: TGCAGTGCTAGAGATCCCACTAGCGGGGGGCTACCCGGGGAGCTGTTTTTT
CDR3 protein: CSARDPTSGGLPGELFF

D gene: TRBD1
clone size: -
J gene: TRBJ1-1
V gene: TRBV5-1
CDR3 DNA: TGCGCCAGCAGCTTGGCGGGACAGGGGCGGACTGAAGCTTTCTTT
CDR3 protein: CASSLAGQGRTEAFF

D gene: -
clone size: -
J gene: TRBJ2-5
V gene: TRBV6-2/TRBV6-3
CDR3 DNA: TGTGCCAGCGATAACAGGGAAGAGACCCAGTACTTC
CDR3 protein: CASDNREETQYF